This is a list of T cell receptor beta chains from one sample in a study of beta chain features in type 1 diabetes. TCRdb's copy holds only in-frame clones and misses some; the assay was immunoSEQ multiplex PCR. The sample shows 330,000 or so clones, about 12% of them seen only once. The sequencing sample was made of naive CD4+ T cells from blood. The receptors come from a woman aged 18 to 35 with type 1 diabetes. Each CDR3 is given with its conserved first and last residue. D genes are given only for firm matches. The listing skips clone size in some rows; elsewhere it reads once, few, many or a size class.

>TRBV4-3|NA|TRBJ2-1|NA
CASSQESGNEQFF
TGCGCCAGCAGCCAAGAATCAGGGAATGAGCAGTTCTTC
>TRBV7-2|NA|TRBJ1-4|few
CASSLWAFQEKLFF
TGTGCCAGCAGCTTATGGGCTTTCCAAGAAAAACTGTTTTTT
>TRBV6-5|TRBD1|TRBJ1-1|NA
CASSSTGTGKTEAFF
TGTGCCAGCAGTTCGACCGGGACAGGGAAAACTGAAGCTTTCTTT
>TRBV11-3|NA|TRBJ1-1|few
CASSPIRQANTEAFF
TGTGCCAGCAGCCCGATCCGACAGGCCAACACTGAAGCTTTCTTT
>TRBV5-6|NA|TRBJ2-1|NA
CASSKAVEQFF
TGTGCCAGCAGCAAAGCGGTTGAGCAGTTCTTC
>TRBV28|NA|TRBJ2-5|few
CASSQTGRGLGDRRRYF
TGTGCCAGCAGCCAGACAGGGCGGGGACTAGGTGATCGGCGGCGGTACTTC
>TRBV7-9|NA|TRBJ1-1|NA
CASSFSGTEAFF
TGTGCCAGCAGCTTTTCGGGGACTGAAGCTTTCTTT
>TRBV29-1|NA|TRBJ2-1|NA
CSVEAPVQFF
TGCAGCGTTGAGGCTCCTGTGCAGTTCTTC
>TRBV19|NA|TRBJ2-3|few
CASSTSGPSADTQYF
TGTGCCAGTAGTACCTCGGGTCCTTCGGCAGATACGCAGTATTTT
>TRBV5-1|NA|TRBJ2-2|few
CASSLVGQGTNTGELFF
TGCGCCAGCAGCTTGGTGGGGCAGGGGACGAACACCGGGGAGCTGTTTTTT
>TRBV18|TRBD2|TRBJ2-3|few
CASSPAGVPDTQYF
TGTGCCAGCTCACCTGCGGGAGTACCAGATACGCAGTATTTT
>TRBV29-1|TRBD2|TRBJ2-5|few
CSVEEDAGGRETQYF
TGCAGCGTTGAAGAAGATGCGGGGGGGAGGGAGACCCAGTACTTC
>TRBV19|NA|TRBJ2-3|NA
CASMGASPDTQYF
TGTGCCAGTATGGGAGCATCCCCAGATACGCAGTATTTT
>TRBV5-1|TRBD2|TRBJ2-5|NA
CASKVSGSPVGGETQYF
TGCGCCAGCAAGGTTAGCGGGAGCCCGGTGGGCGGAGAGACCCAGTACTTC
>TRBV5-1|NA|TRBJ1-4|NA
CASSSDISNEKLFF
TGCGCCAGCAGCTCGGACATTTCTAATGAAAAACTGTTTTTT
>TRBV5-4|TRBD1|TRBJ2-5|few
CASSFRDREETQYF
TGTGCCAGCAGCTTCCGGGACAGAGAAGAGACCCAGTACTTC
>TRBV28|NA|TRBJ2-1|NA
CASSLISSYNEQFF
TGTGCCAGCAGTTTGATTAGCTCCTACAATGAGCAGTTCTTC
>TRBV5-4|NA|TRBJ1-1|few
CASSFSGTEAFF
TGTGCCAGCAGCTTTTCAGGGACTGAAGCTTTCTTT